A selection of T cell receptor beta chains follows, all from one sample in a study of blood T cell repertoires in COVID-19. The method was immunoSEQ multiplex PCR; TCRdb's version includes in-frame clones alone and lacks a portion of them. This table has 300,000 or so clones, nearly 90% appearing once. Material: PBMCs or T cells enriched from blood (not recorded which). The receptors originated from a woman younger than 45 who had recovered from COVID-19. CDR3s include the opening cysteine and the closing phenylalanine or tryptophan. The D gene is left open where the match is weak.

V gene: TRBV2
D gene: .
J gene: TRBJ1-2
CDR3 protein: CASTRAGFTAF
CDR3 DNA: TGTGCCAGCACCCGGGCAGGGTTCACTGCATTC

V gene: TRBV19
D gene: TRBD1
J gene: TRBJ1-5
CDR3 protein: CASSTPSDRGPRNSNQPQHF
CDR3 DNA: TGTGCCAGTAGTACCCCTTCGGACAGGGGGCCGAGAAATAGCAATCAGCCCCAGCATTTT

V gene: TRBV7-9
D gene: TRBD1
J gene: TRBJ2-7
CDR3 protein: CASSVGTGVRDEQYF
CDR3 DNA: TGTGCCAGCAGCGTAGGTACAGGGGTCCGGGACGAGCAGTACTTC

V gene: TRBV7-9
D gene: TRBD1
J gene: TRBJ2-1
CDR3 protein: CASSLNAWTGNEQFF
CDR3 DNA: TGTGCCAGCAGCTTAAACGCTTGGACAGGGAATGAGCAGTTCTTC

V gene: TRBV9
D gene: TRBD2
J gene: TRBJ2-5
CDR3 protein: CASSVGLAGPPTQYF
CDR3 DNA: TGTGCCAGCAGCGTAGGACTAGCGGGGCCGCCGACCCAGTACTTC

V gene: TRBV5-5
D gene: .
J gene: TRBJ1-2
CDR3 protein: CASSLWALDGYTF
CDR3 DNA: TGTGCCAGCAGCCTTTGGGCCCTTGATGGCTACACCTTC

V gene: TRBV30
D gene: .
J gene: TRBJ1-3
CDR3 protein: CAWTTENSGNTIYF
CDR3 DNA: TGTGCCTGGACTACAGAGAACTCTGGAAACACCATATATTTT

V gene: TRBV5-1
D gene: TRBD1
J gene: TRBJ1-6
CDR3 protein: CASSFVPPGQGNSPLHF
CDR3 DNA: TGCGCCAGCAGTTTTGTCCCACCGGGACAGGGGAATTCACCCCTCCACTTT

V gene: TRBV7-2
D gene: .
J gene: TRBJ1-2
CDR3 protein: CASSKRETYYGYTF
CDR3 DNA: TGTGCCAGCAGCAAGCGCGAAACCTACTATGGCTACACCTTC

V gene: TRBV4-3
D gene: TRBD2
J gene: TRBJ2-3
CDR3 protein: CASSQGLAGGGTQYF
CDR3 DNA: TGCGCCAGCAGCCAGGGACTAGCGGGGGGGGGTACGCAGTATTTT